This TCR beta chain was identified in a study of T cell changes during pregnancy in multiple sclerosis. TCRdb keeps only in-frame clones here, not all; method: immunoSEQ multiplex PCR. The data contain about 70,000 clones, about 94% of them singletons. Germline V lookup: CDR1 KGHSH, CDR2 LQKENI. The CDR3 spans 17 residues. The ends were cut back, 6 bases at V and 7 bases at J, with 24 bases in the middle. The V call is TRBV18, the J call TRBJ1-4, with D unresolved. The clonotype was recovered from a female donor with multiple sclerosis, enrolled in a pregnancy study. The sequencing here drew on peripheral blood, taken in the third trimester of pregnancy. CDR3 residues: CASSSNLVGVGSEKLFF. Written as DNA, the CDR3 is TGTGCCAGCTCTTCTAACTTGGTCGGGGTAGGAAGTGAAAAACTGTTTTTT.